This record looks at one T cell receptor (beta chain) sequence and its context. At one end the junction does not follow the germline gene, possibly because of a read error. The sample is drawn from a study of T cells in Graves' hyperthyroidism and ophthalmopathy. Amplified TCR beta CDR3 regions derived from RNA transcripts. The HTBI primer set was used in a first-round RT-PCR of the TCR CDR3. TCRdb re-called the multiplex PCR reads through MiXCR, storing one row per CDR3 protein. The sample lists some 420,000 distinct CDR3 sequences, approximately 14% occurring once. The sample taken for sequencing was blood. The TCR sequence derives from a woman under 30 with Graves' hyperthyroidism.

CDR3 sequence: CASSRTGYGYAF. For the CDR3, the DNA is TGTGCCAGCAGTCGAACAGGGTATGGCTACGCCTTC. The rearrangement joins TRBV6-1 to TRBJ1-2; a possible D gene is TRBD1 (6 bases). The germline gives CDR1 MNHNS, CDR2 SASEGT. The CDR3 runs 12 residues.